This T cell receptor beta chain was identified in a study of blood T cell repertoires in COVID-19. V lost 4 bases and J lost 5, with 16 bases in between. Looked up from germline, CDR1 is SQVTM and CDR2 is ANQGSEA. The CDR3 extends over 14 amino acids. Using immunoSEQ multiplex PCR, the repertoire was profiled, and TCRdb retains in-frame clones only, with some absent. This table has roughly 15,000 clones, about four fifths appearing once. This clonotype was obtained from a man aged 45-65 years with active COVID-19. This rearrangement joins TRBV29-1 to TRBJ2-3; D is unresolved. The sample taken for sequencing was peripheral blood. The CDR3 bases are TGCAGCGTTGGCGGCCGGTCTCCGAGAGATACGCAGTATTTT. Translating gives CSVGGRSPRDTQYF.